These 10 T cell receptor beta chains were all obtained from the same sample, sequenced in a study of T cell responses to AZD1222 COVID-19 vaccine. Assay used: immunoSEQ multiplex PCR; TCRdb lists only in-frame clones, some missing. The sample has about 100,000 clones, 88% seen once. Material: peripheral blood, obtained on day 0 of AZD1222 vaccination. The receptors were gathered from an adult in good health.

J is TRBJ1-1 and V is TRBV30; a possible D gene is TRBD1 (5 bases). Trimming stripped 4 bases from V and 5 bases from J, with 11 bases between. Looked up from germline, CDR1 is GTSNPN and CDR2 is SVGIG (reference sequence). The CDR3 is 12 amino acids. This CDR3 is CAWTYGGTEAFF. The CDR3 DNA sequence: TGTGCCTGGACATACGGGGGAACTGAAGCTTTCTTT.

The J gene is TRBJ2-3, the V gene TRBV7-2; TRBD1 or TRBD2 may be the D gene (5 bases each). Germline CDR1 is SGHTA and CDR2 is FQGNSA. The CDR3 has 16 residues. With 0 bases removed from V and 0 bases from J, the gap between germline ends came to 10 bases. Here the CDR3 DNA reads TGTGCCAGCAGCTTAGCGGGGGTTTCTAGCACAGATACGCAGTATTTT. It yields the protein CASSLAGVSSTDTQYF.

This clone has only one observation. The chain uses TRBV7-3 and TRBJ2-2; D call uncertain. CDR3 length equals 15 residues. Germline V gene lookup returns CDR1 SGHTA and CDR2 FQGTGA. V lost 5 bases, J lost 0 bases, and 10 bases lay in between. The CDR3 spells CASSKNPPNTGELFF. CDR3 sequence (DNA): TGTGCCAGCAGCAAAAATCCCCCGAACACCGGGGAGCTGTTTTTT. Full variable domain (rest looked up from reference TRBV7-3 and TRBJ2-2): GAGVSQTPSNKVTEKGKYVELRCDPISGHTALYWYRQSLGQGPEFLIYFQGTGAADDSGLPNDRFFAVRPEGSVSTLKIQRTERGDSAVYLCASSKNPPNTGELFFGEGSRLTVL.

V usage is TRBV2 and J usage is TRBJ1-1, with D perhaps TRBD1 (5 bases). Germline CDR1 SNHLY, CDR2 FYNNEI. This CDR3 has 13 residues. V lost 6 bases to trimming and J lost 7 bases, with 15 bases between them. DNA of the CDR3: TGTGCCAGCAGGCTCAGGGATAACGGTGAAGCTTTCTTT. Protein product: CASRLRDNGEAFF.

The CDR3 protein is CASSQESTRTSGSSPSYEQYF. The CDR3 DNA sequence: TGTGCCAGCAGCCAAGAATCGACCCGGACTAGCGGGAGCAGCCCCTCCTACGAGCAGTACTTC. The J gene is TRBJ2-7, the V gene TRBV4-2; 13 bases fit TRBD2. The CDR3 contains 21 residues. V dropped 0 bases and J dropped 0; count of bases not matched to a gene: 14. Germline V gene sequence: CDR1 LGHNA, CDR2 YNFKEQ.

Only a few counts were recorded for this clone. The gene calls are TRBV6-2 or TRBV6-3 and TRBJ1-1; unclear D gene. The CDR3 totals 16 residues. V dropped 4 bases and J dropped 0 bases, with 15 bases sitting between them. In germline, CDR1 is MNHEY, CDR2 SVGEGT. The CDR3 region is CASSSTFGLMNTEAFF. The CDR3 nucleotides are TGTGCCAGCAGTTCCACTTTTGGGTTGATGAACACTGAAGCTTTCTTT.

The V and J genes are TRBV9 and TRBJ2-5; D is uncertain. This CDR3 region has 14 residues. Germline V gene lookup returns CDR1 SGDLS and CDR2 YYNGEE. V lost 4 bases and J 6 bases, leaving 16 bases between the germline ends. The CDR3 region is CASSPSPYAKTQYF. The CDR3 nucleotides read TGTGCCAGCAGCCCCTCCCCATATGCTAAGACCCAGTACTTC. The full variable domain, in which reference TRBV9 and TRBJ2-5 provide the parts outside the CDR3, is DSGVTQTPKHLITATGQRVTLRCSPRSGDLSVYWYQQSLDQGLQFLIQYYNGEERAKGNILERFSAQQFPDLHSELNLSSLELGDSALYFCASSPSPYAKTQYFGPGTRLLVL.

This CDR3 reads CASSSRDALGQYF. Written as DNA, the CDR3 is TGTGCCAGCAGTTCTCGGGACGCCCTGGGGCAGTACTTC. The rearrangement links TRBV12-3 or TRBV12-4 to TRBJ2-7; the D call may be TRBD1 or TRBD2 (5 bases each). The CDR3 length is 13 residues. V was trimmed by 4 bases and J by 9 bases, leaving 16 bases between them.

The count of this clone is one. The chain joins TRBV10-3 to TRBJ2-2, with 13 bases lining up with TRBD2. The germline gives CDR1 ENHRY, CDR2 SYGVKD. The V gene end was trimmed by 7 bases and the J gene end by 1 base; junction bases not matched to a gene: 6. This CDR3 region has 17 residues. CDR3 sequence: CAITELAGGQNTGELFF. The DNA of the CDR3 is TGTGCCATCACCGAACTAGCGGGAGGGCAGAACACCGGGGAGCTGTTTTTT.

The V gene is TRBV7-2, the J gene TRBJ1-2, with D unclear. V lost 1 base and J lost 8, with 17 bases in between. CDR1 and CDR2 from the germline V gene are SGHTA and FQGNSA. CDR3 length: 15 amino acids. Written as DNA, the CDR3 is TGTGCCAGCAGCTTAGACCCTAACTCCCACGGGGGCTACACCTTC. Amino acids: CASSLDPNSHGGYTF.